The entry below describes one T cell receptor (beta chain). Its matching antigen is unknown. This specimen belongs to a study of regulatory T cells in long-lasting Graves disease. For the study at large: The definition of persistent Graves' disease was over 5 years of antithyroid drugs with positive TSH receptor antibodies. Study-level points and caveats: Fewer public clonotypes were shared by new patients (over 950) than by persistent patients (about 2,500). Persistent disease was associated with favored TRBV28 usage and with favored use of TRBJ1-2 and TRBJ2-5. Newly diagnosed Graves' patients had higher TCR diversity than persistent ones.

Assembly of TCR beta libraries relied on iRepertoire HTBI primers together with Arm-PCR of CDR3 regions. TCRdb re-called the multiplex PCR reads with MiXCR, one entry per CDR3 protein. The sample consists of some 470,000 distinct CDR3 sequences, 20% to 25% of them appearing once. Germline CDR1 reads SEHNR; CDR2 reads FQNEAQ (reference sequence). CDR3 size: 15 residues. V lost 1 base and J lost 7; bases outside the gene matches: 6. The time point is: persistent/refractory GD, antithyroid drugs over 5 years with positive TRAb. Following extraction of RNA from PBMCs, that RNA was used to make the TCR library.

Sequencing was performed on peripheral blood mononuclear cells (PBMCs), taken when the disease was refractory, from a patient treated with antithyroid drugs. The clonotype originates from a female donor with Graves disease. V is TRBV7-9 and J is TRBJ1-5; 8 positions agree with TRBD1. The CDR3 is CASSLGTGGSQPQHF. CDR3 nucleotides: TGTGCCAGCAGCTTAGGAACAGGGGGAAGCCAGCCCCAGCATTTT.